These 18 T cell receptor beta chains were all obtained from the same sample, sequenced in a study of Ad26.COV2.S vaccination and SARS-CoV-2 variants (dated by TCRdb to the early 2020s). The library was built by means of the immunoSEQ multiplex PCR assay. TCRdb stores this immuneACCESS table with in-frame sequences only. Part of the clones is absent; in the studies checked, under half of the shortfall reflects unresolved V genes, and no reason is known for the rest. A total of just over 350,000 clones appear in this sample, around 92% of them only once. The biggest ten clones account for under 5% of the sample. Interpreted using the paper, the time point label stands for: individuals recovered from natural SARS-CoV-2 infection. Sample: peripheral blood, taken after recovery from COVID-19. These receptors originate from a human donor who had recovered from COVID-19.

The rearrangement links TRBV2 to TRBJ1-6; D call uncertain. This CDR3 region has 15 residues. Germline CDR1 and CDR2: SNHLY and FYNNEI. Trimming pared 7 bases from V and 3 bases from J, leaving 13 bases between. The CDR3 region is CASKTMGNYNSPLHF. As DNA, the CDR3 is TGTGCCAGCAAGACGATGGGGAACTATAATTCACCCCTCCACTTT.

The sample holds one count of this clone. The chain joins TRBV5-4 to TRBJ2-7; 7 bases align to TRBD1. V dropped 2 bases and J dropped 7; count of bases not matched to a gene: 15. The CDR3 sequence is 16 residues long. The germline V gene has CDR1 SGHNT and CDR2 YYREEE (reference sequence). The CDR3 DNA reads TGTGCCAGCAGCTTCGCTCAGGGACAGTCTATTTGGGAGCAGTACTTC. Translating gives CASSFAQGQSIWEQYF.

The chain carries TRBV7-2 and TRBJ1-2; D possibly corresponds to TRBD1 (6 bases). In germline, CDR1 is SGHTA, CDR2 FQGNSA. The V end lost 4 bases, the J end lost 7 bases, and 16 bases lay between the germline ends. The CDR3 sequence is 14 residues long. The CDR3 region is CASSSWTAVGGYTF. In DNA form, the CDR3 reads TGTGCCAGCAGCTCGTGGACAGCGGTAGGTGGCTACACCTTC.

This chain connects TRBV9 to TRBJ2-1; no clear D. V was trimmed by 2 bases and J by 0 bases, leaving 9 bases between them. The CDR3 sequence is 15 residues long. Per the germline V gene, CDR1 is SGDLS and CDR2 is YYNGEE. This CDR3 is CASSVGTRSYNEQFF. CDR3 bases: TGTGCCAGCAGCGTTGGAACTCGCTCCTACAATGAGCAGTTCTTC.

The CDR3 DNA follows: TGTGCCAGCAGTGATGGGACCCCCTTCAAAGATACGCAGTATTTT. Translation: CASSDGTPFKDTQYF. The rearrangement links TRBV2 to TRBJ2-3; perhaps D is TRBD1 or TRBD2 (5 bases each). CDR1 is SNHLY and CDR2 is FYNNEI in the germline V gene. The CDR3 is made up of 15 amino acids. V lost 3 bases and J 5 bases, leaving 15 bases between the germline ends.

The chain recombines TRBV7-2 with TRBJ2-2; the match to TRBD2 covers 13 bases. CDR3 length: 17 amino acids. V lost 2 bases, J lost 5 bases, and 5 bases stayed unmatched. Germline-derived CDR1 and CDR2 are SGHTA and FQGNSA. CDR3 coding DNA: TGTGCCAGCAGCTTAAGACTAGCGGGGGGCCGTACCGGGGAGCTGTTTTTT. Its protein is CASSLRLAGGRTGELFF.

The genes are TRBV7-9 and TRBJ2-7, with D perhaps TRBD1 (6 bases). This CDR3 contains 14 residues. Germline values: CDR1 SEHNR, CDR2 FQNEAQ (reference sequence). The V gene lost 1 base and the J gene lost 1 base, with 8 bases spanning the gap. The CDR3 DNA is TGTGCCAGCAGCTTAGAAGGACAGTCCTACGAGCAGTACTTC. Translating it yields CASSLEGQSYEQYF.

This clone turned up a few times. The chain has TRBV2 and TRBJ2-7; TRBD1 matches at 7 bases. Per germline, CDR1 SNHLY and CDR2 FYNNEI. The CDR3 is 13 residues long. The ends lost 6 bases at V and 5 bases at J; junction bases unmatched: 7. CDR3 sequence (DNA): TGTGCCAGCAGGAAGGGACAGCTCCACGAGCAGTACTTC. Translation gives CASRKGQLHEQYF.

The CDR3 coding sequence is TGTGCCACCAGTGATCGGGACTACACAGATACGCAGTATTTT. Translating gives CATSDRDYTDTQYF. V usage is TRBV24-1 and J usage is TRBJ2-3; 7 bases line up with TRBD2. J was trimmed by 2 bases and V by 3 bases; bases with no gene match: 1. Germline CDR1 and CDR2: KGHDR and SFDVKD. CDR3 length: 14 amino acids.

This clone is a singleton in its sample. The V call is TRBV19, the J call TRBJ1-4; D ambiguous. The CDR3 sequence is 12 residues long. V was clipped by 3 bases and J by 8 bases, with 7 bases between them. CDR1 and CDR2 (germline): LNHDA, SQIVND (reference sequence). CDR3 residues: CASSIGQEKLFF. DNA of the CDR3: TGTGCCAGTAGTATTGGTCAGGAAAAACTGTTTTTT.

The chain joins TRBV7-9 to TRBJ2-2; D might be TRBD1 (6 bases). V was cut by 5 bases and J by 4 bases, with 11 bases left in between. Germline V lookup: CDR1 SEHNR, CDR2 FQNEAQ (reference sequence). This CDR3 is 14 amino acids long. This CDR3 reads CASSPDRSTGELFF. CDR3 bases: TGTGCCAGCAGCCCAGACAGGTCCACCGGGGAGCTGTTTTTT.

The chain combines TRBV9 with TRBJ2-3, with 12 bases matching TRBD2. Trimming removed 4 bases from V and 1 base from J; junction bases left unmatched: 4. CDR3 size: 16 residues. The V gene's germline CDR1 is SGDLS and CDR2 YYNGEE. CDR3 amino acids: CASSSTSGGGTDTQYF. CDR3 nucleotides: TGTGCCAGCAGCTCGACTAGCGGGGGAGGCACAGATACGCAGTATTTT.

The V call is TRBV5-1, the J call TRBJ1-3; 7 positions match TRBD1. This CDR3 has 15 amino acids. V dropped 0 bases and J dropped 4; count of bases not matched to a gene: 4. In germline, CDR1 is SGHRS, CDR2 YFSETQ. In nucleotides, the CDR3 is TGCGCCAGCAGCTTGGGGCAGGGGGACGGAAACACCATATATTTT. It yields the protein CASSLGQGDGNTIYF.

This clone was found once. J is TRBJ1-1 and V is TRBV2; possibly TRBD1 for D (5 bases). The CDR3 contains 14 residues. V shed 5 bases and J shed 0 bases, with 10 bases lying between them. Per germline, CDR1 SNHLY and CDR2 FYNNEI. The CDR3 loop reads CASSPDRLNTEAFF. CDR3 DNA sequence: TGTGCCAGCAGTCCTGACAGATTGAACACTGAAGCTTTCTTT.

The chain uses TRBV9 and TRBJ1-2, with TRBD1 as a possible D gene (5 bases). V lost 3 bases to trimming and J lost 7 bases, with 10 bases between them. The germline gives CDR1 SGDLS, CDR2 YYNGEE. The CDR3 consists of 12 residues. The DNA for the CDR3 is TGTGCCAGCAGCGCCCCCGGGGGTGGCTACACCTTC. It translates to CASSAPGGGYTF.

This clone has a single count. A read error may account for a junction end that differs from germline. The CDR3 loop is CVSSRGTGANVLTF. Here the CDR3 DNA reads TGCGTCAGCAGTAGAGGGACCGGGGCCAACGTCCTGACTTTC. This chain links TRBV5-1 with TRBJ2-6; D tentatively fits TRBD1 or TRBD2 (5 bases each). This CDR3 region has 14 residues. Germline loops: CDR1 SGHRS, CDR2 YFSETQ.

The chain uses TRBV7-2 and TRBJ1-1, with TRBD1 as a possible D gene (6 bases). This CDR3 contains 14 residues. CDR1 and CDR2 from the germline V gene are SGHTA and FQGNSA. V dropped 5 bases and J dropped 1 base, with 11 bases sitting between them. CDR3 sequence: CASSAGQSNTEAFF. Here the CDR3 DNA reads TGTGCCAGCAGCGCAGGACAGTCGAACACTGAAGCTTTCTTT.

The chain is built from TRBV6-2 or TRBV6-3 and TRBJ2-7, with 8 bases aligning to TRBD1. The CDR3 runs to 15 residues. Germline V gene sequence: CDR1 MNHEY, CDR2 SVGEGT. The V gene end was trimmed by 4 bases and the J gene end by 5 bases; junction bases not matched to a gene: 10. The CDR3 loop reads CASSSGQGNVDEQYF. As DNA, the CDR3 is TGTGCCAGCAGTTCCGGACAGGGTAACGTCGACGAGCAGTACTTC.